The 15 T cell receptor beta chains presented below share a single source sample, sequenced in a study of T cells expressing NK-cell markers. From its re-call of the 5' RACE reads, TCRdb lists each CDR3 protein once, without DNA. The sample data list roughly 180,000 distinct CDR3 sequences. Sequences were obtained from blood T cells: a sorted CD56 or NKG2C T cell subset, CD4+ or CD8+ T cells, or bulk PBMC T cells (not recorded which). The receptors were gathered from a woman between 18 and 75 years old in good health.

The rearrangement links TRBV3-1 to TRBJ1-4; TCRdb gives TRBD1 as the D gene, but with no DNA this cannot be confirmed. The germline V gene has CDR1 LGHDT and CDR2 YNNKEL (reference sequence). This CDR3 has 15 amino acids. CDR3 region: CASSQDPQASEKLFF.

V gene TRBV5-1 combines with J gene TRBJ2-5; TCRdb calls TRBD1, which cannot be checked without DNA. Looked up from germline, CDR1 is SGHRS and CDR2 is YFSETQ. CDR3 size: 15 residues. This CDR3 is CASSSPTGRGETQYF. The whole variable domain, remainder taken from reference TRBV5-1 and TRBJ2-5, is KAGVTQTPRYLIKTRGQQVTLSCSPISGHRSVSWYQQTPGQGLQFLFEYFSETQRNKGNFPGRFSGRQFSNSRSEMNVSTLELGDSALYLCASSSPTGRGETQYFGPGTRLLVL.

The chain carries TRBV6-1 and TRBJ2-7; TCRdb gives TRBD1 as the D gene, but with no DNA this cannot be confirmed. The CDR3 contains 13 residues. Germline-derived CDR1 and CDR2 are MNHNS and SASEGT. The CDR3 spells CASNVRGPHEQYF.

The V gene is TRBV20-1, the J gene TRBJ2-5; absent DNA, TCRdb's TRBD1 call cannot be checked. CDR1 and CDR2 (germline): DFQATT, SNEGSKA (reference sequence). This CDR3 comprises 12 residues. The CDR3 is CSAHGQAETQYF.

The chain combines TRBV11-2 with TRBJ2-7; TCRdb selects TRBD2, and the lack of DNA leaves this call unchecked. Germline-derived CDR1 and CDR2 are SGHAT and FQNNGV. CDR3 size: 14 residues. CDR3 region: CASSLEGSGYEQYF. The entire variable domain, with the rest obtained from reference TRBV11-2 and TRBJ2-7, is as follows: EAGVAQSPRYKIIEKRQSVAFWCNPISGHATLYWYQQILGQGPKLLIQFQNNGVVDDSQLPKDRFSAERLKGVDSTLKIQPAKLEDSAVYLCASSLEGSGYEQYFGPGTRLTVT.

The J gene is TRBJ1-1, the V gene TRBV7-8; TCRdb gives TRBD1 as the D gene, but with no DNA this cannot be confirmed. The CDR3 length is 14 residues. Germline CDR1 SGHVS, CDR2 FQNEAQ. This CDR3 is CASSFVQGMTEAFF.

The chain combines TRBV7-8 with TRBJ2-5; the D call from TCRdb, TRBD1, cannot be confirmed without DNA. Germline V lookup: CDR1 SGHVS, CDR2 FQNEAQ. This CDR3 comprises 16 residues. The CDR3 protein is CASTLAGTGRVETQYF.

The genes are TRBV5-1 and TRBJ2-7; TCRdb lists TRBD1, though no DNA is available to test this call. The germline V gene encodes CDR1 SGHRS and CDR2 YFSETQ. The CDR3 has 14 amino acids. CDR3 in amino acids: CASSQGPFSYEQYF.

This sequence joins TRBV3-1 and TRBJ1-1; the D call from TCRdb, TRBD1, cannot be confirmed without DNA. The CDR3 covers 12 residues. The germline V gene encodes CDR1 LGHDT and CDR2 YNNKEL (reference sequence). The CDR3: CASRTGVTEAFF.

This chain links TRBV20-1 with TRBJ2-4; TCRdb reports TRBD2, a call that lacks DNA to check it against. CDR1 and CDR2 (germline): DFQATT, SNEGSKA (reference sequence). This CDR3 is 14 amino acids long. CDR3 amino acids: CSATLPGLAGIQYF.

The genes are TRBV5-1 and TRBJ1-2; with no DNA, the TCRdb D assignment of TRBD1 cannot be verified. Germline CDR1 reads SGHRS; CDR2 reads YFSETQ. This CDR3 has 14 amino acids. CDR3 loop: CASSLDSGAGGYTF.

This chain joins TRBV20-1 and TRBJ1-6. The germline CDR1 and CDR2 sequences are DFQATT and SNEGSKA (reference sequence). CDR3 size: 16 residues. The CDR3 reads CSARESRGSYNSPLHF.

This chain links TRBV11-2 with TRBJ2-1; TCRdb names TRBD2, which stays unverified in the absence of DNA. The germline CDR1 and CDR2 sequences are SGHAT and FQNNGV. CDR3 length: 20 amino acids. CDR3 protein: CASRRRLGTSGGRSYNEQFF.

CDR3 region: CASSDGQAGANVLTF. The genes are TRBV12-3 or TRBV12-4 and TRBJ2-6; TCRdb proposes TRBD1, but this gene call is untestable without DNA. The CDR3 is made up of 15 amino acids.

This chain joins TRBV18 and TRBJ1-6; the TCRdb D gene call, TRBD1, has no DNA to confirm it. The CDR3 has 16 amino acids. The germline V gene encodes CDR1 KGHSH and CDR2 LQKENI. The CDR3 spells CASSPPGQGYNSPLHF.